Presented here are 28 T cell receptor beta chains from one specimen sequenced in a study of blood T cell repertoires in COVID-19. Only in-frame clones appear in the TCRdb table, and some are missing; sequencing was by immunoSEQ multiplex PCR. The data contain about 99,000 clones, roughly 90% of them singletons. Sample: peripheral blood. The receptors stem from a woman aged 60 to 75 with acute or convalescent COVID-19.

The V call is TRBV5-4, the J call TRBJ1-1; D unclear. Trimming pared 4 bases from V and 4 bases from J, leaving 8 bases between. Germline loops: CDR1 SGHNT, CDR2 YYREEE (reference sequence). This CDR3 comprises 12 residues. The CDR3 sequence: CASSRDSTEAFF. The CDR3 nucleotides read TGTGCCAGCAGCCGCGATAGCACTGAAGCTTTCTTT.

This chain connects TRBV2 to TRBJ2-5, with 8 bases identical to TRBD2. CDR1 and CDR2 (germline): SNHLY, FYNNEI. Trimming at V came to 6 bases and at J to 3 bases, leaving 9 bases not matched to a gene. This CDR3 is 15 amino acids long. Here the CDR3 DNA reads TGTGCCAGCAGAGCCGGGACTAGAGGGGAAGAGACCCAGTACTTC. Its protein is CASRAGTRGEETQYF.

This chain connects TRBV5-1 to TRBJ2-3; 11 nucleotides line up with TRBD2. The V segment lost 2 bases and the J segment 5 bases; nucleotides outside the gene matches: 16. The CDR3 totals 19 residues. Germline CDR1 reads SGHRS; CDR2 reads YFSETQ. The CDR3, as DNA: TGCGCCAGCAGCTTTTCCGGGACTAGCGGCCTATCGGGTGGAGATACGCAGTATTTT. This sequence encodes CASSFSGTSGLSGGDTQYF.

This clone showed up just once. V and J are TRBV6-1 and TRBJ1-3; D remains ambiguous. The CDR3 runs to 15 residues. Trimming left V 5 bases short and J 0 bases short, with 11 bases between. Germline CDR1 reads MNHNS; CDR2 reads SASEGT. This chain's CDR3 is CASSTAQVSGNTIYF. CDR3 DNA: TGTGCCAGCAGTACAGCCCAAGTCTCTGGAAACACCATATATTTT.

The rearrangement links TRBV19 to TRBJ2-7; 7 bases map to TRBD1. This CDR3 is built from 15 residues. The germline gives CDR1 LNHDA, CDR2 SQIVND (reference sequence). V shed 4 bases, J shed 1 base, and the junction held 7 bases outside the gene matches. The DNA of the CDR3 is TGTGCCAGTAGTACCTCCGGGACAGAGTCCTACGAGCAGTACTTC. It specifies CASSTSGTESYEQYF.

V usage is TRBV3-1 (or the pseudogene TRBV3-2) and J usage is TRBJ1-1; unclear D gene. Germline loops: CDR1 LGHDT, CDR2 YNNKEL (reference sequence). V gave up 1 base and J gave up 3 bases, with 12 bases separating them. CDR3 length: 15 residues. The CDR3: CASSQGGVVHTEAFF. DNA of the CDR3: TGTGCCAGCAGCCAAGGCGGGGTTGTCCACACTGAAGCTTTCTTT.

On this clone: An end of the junction differs from the germline gene, which may be a read error. The chain carries TRBV7-9 and TRBJ2-7, with 9 positions matching TRBD2. The CDR3 runs to 14 residues. Germline-derived CDR1 and CDR2 are SEHNR and FQNEAQ (reference sequence). The CDR3 spells CASNLAGDGYEQYF. Written as DNA, the CDR3 is TGTGCCAGCAACTTAGCGGGAGACGGCTACGAGCAGTACTTC.

V usage is TRBV28 and J usage is TRBJ2-7, with 7 nucleotides matching TRBD2. V lost 6 bases to trimming and J lost 6 bases; unmatched junction nucleotides: 5. Germline loops: CDR1 MDHEN, CDR2 SYDVKM. The CDR3 is made up of 12 amino acids. Written as DNA, the CDR3 is TGTGCCAGCAGCAGACTAGCTTCCGAGCAGTACTTC. This sequence encodes CASSRLASEQYF.

This clone was seen a single time. This chain uses TRBV13 with TRBJ2-1; 7 bases match TRBD2. CDR1 and CDR2 from the germline V gene are PRHDT and FYEKMQ (reference sequence). The J segment lost 10 bases and the V segment lost 0 bases, leaving 0 bases of the junction unmatched. The CDR3 sequence is 12 residues long. As DNA, the CDR3 is TGTGCCAGCAGCTTAGGCGGGGGGGAGCAGTTCTTC. Its protein is CASSLGGGEQFF.

V gene TRBV6-1 combines with J gene TRBJ1-3; no firm D call. Deletions cut 2 bases from V and 1 base from J, with 9 bases between. In germline, CDR1 is MNHNS, CDR2 SASEGT. The CDR3 runs to 15 residues. CDR3 in DNA: TGTGCCAGCAGTGAACAGGTCGTGTCTGGAAACACCATATATTTT. This sequence encodes CASSEQVVSGNTIYF.

The chain is built from TRBV15 and TRBJ2-1, with TRBD2 matching 7 bases. In germline, CDR1 is LNHNV, CDR2 YYDKDF (reference sequence). The V and J ends lost 1 base and 3 bases, in that order; junction bases with no gene match: 6. CDR3 length equals 16 residues. CDR3 sequence (DNA): TGTGCCACCAGCAGAGGTCCTAGCGGAAGCTACAATGAGCAGTTCTTC. This encodes CATSRGPSGSYNEQFF.

The genes are TRBV7-3 and TRBJ2-1; TRBD2 matches 7 bases. CDR3 length: 16 amino acids. Germline V gives CDR1 SGHTA, CDR2 FQGTGA. Germline trimming cut 1 base from V and 2 bases from J; bases unmatched to any gene: 5. The CDR3 nucleotides are TGTGCCAGCAGCTTAAATCGCGGGAGCGCCTACAATGAGCAGTTCTTC. Residues: CASSLNRGSAYNEQFF.

CDR3 sequence (DNA): TGTGCCAGCACCCCTAGTGGGACAGGGGGCTATGGCTACACCTTC. It translates to CASTPSGTGGYGYTF. The chain is built from TRBV27 and TRBJ1-2; 11 bases map to TRBD1. With 7 bases clipped from V and 4 bases from J, the junction kept 8 bases outside the gene matches. Germline lookup yields CDR1 MNHEY and CDR2 SMNVEV (reference sequence). CDR3 length: 15 amino acids.

The V and J genes are TRBV19 and TRBJ1-5; possibly TRBD1 for D (5 bases). The CDR3 length is 19 residues. In germline, CDR1 is LNHDA, CDR2 SQIVND (reference sequence). The V gene lost 1 base and the J gene lost 1 base, with 20 bases spanning the gap. The CDR3 coding sequence is TGTGCCAGTAGTATAGCCACCCGGGCAGGAGCAGGGAGCAATCAGCCCCAGCATTTT. Translating it yields CASSIATRAGAGSNQPQHF.

The genes are TRBV28 and TRBJ1-1; 7 bases fit TRBD1. Germline V lookup: CDR1 MDHEN, CDR2 SYDVKM. With V trimmed by 2 bases and J by 1 base, 4 bases remained unmatched. This CDR3 region has 15 residues. CDR3 nucleotide sequence: TGTGCCAGCAGTTTAGCCGGGACAGCGAACACTGAAGCTTTCTTT. Its translation: CASSLAGTANTEAFF.

The V gene is TRBV6-6, the J gene TRBJ2-7, with a tentative D call TRBD2 (6 bases). Trimming removed 8 bases at V and 6 bases at J, with 14 bases between. CDR3 length equals 12 residues. Germline V gene data show CDR1 as MNHNY and CDR2 as SVGAGI (reference sequence). Here the CDR3 reads CASERVMGEQYF. CDR3 nucleotides: TGTGCCAGCGAGCGGGTTATGGGCGAGCAGTACTTC.

J is TRBJ1-5 and V is TRBV6-5; D remains unclear. CDR3 size: 14 residues. CDR1 MNHEY and CDR2 SVGAGI come from the germline V gene. Trimming cost V 0 bases and J 7 bases, with 10 bases left between them. The CDR3 spells CASSYSGPGQPQHF. The DNA of the CDR3 is TGTGCCAGCAGTTACTCAGGTCCGGGACAGCCCCAGCATTTT.

This chain links TRBV7-9 with TRBJ1-5; D is ambiguous. Per the germline V gene, CDR1 is SEHNR and CDR2 is FQNEAQ (reference sequence). This CDR3 is 14 amino acids long. V was shortened by 1 base and J by 7 bases, with 11 bases between the two germline ends. This chain's CDR3 is CASSLESQNQPQHF. The CDR3 DNA is TGTGCCAGCAGCTTAGAGTCACAGAACCAGCCCCAGCATTTT. Variable domain in full (rest from reference TRBV7-9 and TRBJ1-5): DTGVSQNPRHKITKRGQNVTFRCDPISEHNRLYWYRQTLGQGPEFLTYFQNEAQLEKSRLLSDRFSAERPKGSFSTLEIQRTEQGDSAMYLCASSLESQNQPQHFGDGTRLSIL.

This clone was detected a few times. The V gene is TRBV10-2, the J gene TRBJ1-5; possibly TRBD1 for D (5 bases). The germline V and J ends were trimmed by 8 bases and 2 bases, with 19 bases remaining between them. CDR1 WSHSY and CDR2 SAAADI come from the germline V gene. CDR3 length equals 16 residues. The CDR3 DNA sequence: TGCGCCAGCCGTCCTTCCATGGGAGGGGGCAATCAGCCCCAGCATTTT. Its translation: CASRPSMGGGNQPQHF.

The gene calls are TRBV9 and TRBJ2-7; TRBD2 agrees at 9 bases. Germline CDR1 reads SGDLS; CDR2 reads YYNGEE. The CDR3 is 15 amino acids. Unmatched junction bases numbered 8, after V lost 5 bases and J lost 2 bases. The CDR3: CASSETAGGTYEQYF. The CDR3 bases are TGTGCCAGCAGTGAGACAGCGGGAGGCACCTACGAGCAGTACTTC.

V gene TRBV7-2 combines with J gene TRBJ2-7, with a tentative D call TRBD1 (6 bases). Germline V lookup: CDR1 SGHTA, CDR2 FQGNSA. V lost 1 base and J 5 bases, leaving 15 bases between the germline ends. This CDR3 comprises 15 residues. The CDR3: CASSLVARGSDEQYF. The CDR3 DNA follows: TGTGCCAGCAGCTTAGTAGCTAGGGGGAGTGACGAGCAGTACTTC.

This clone was detected only a few times. V and J are TRBV18 and TRBJ1-2, with TRBD1 matching 8 bases. The CDR3 extends over 15 amino acids. The V gene end was trimmed by 3 bases and the J gene end by 2 bases; junction bases not matched to a gene: 5. Germline-derived CDR1 and CDR2 are KGHSH and LQKENI. CDR3 bases: TGTGCCAGCTCACCCGGGACAGGCCGAAACTATGGCTACACCTTC. The encoded protein is CASSPGTGRNYGYTF.

V is TRBV2 and J is TRBJ1-1, with TRBD1 matching 8 bases. The CDR3 sequence is 14 residues long. CDR1 and CDR2 from the germline V gene are SNHLY and FYNNEI. Losses at the gene ends were 7 bases for V and 4 bases for J; bases not matched to a gene: 8. The CDR3 region is CASTGQGQGTEAFF. The CDR3 region has the DNA TGTGCCAGCACCGGACAGGGCCAAGGCACTGAAGCTTTCTTT.

Only a few counts were recorded for this clone. V is TRBV27 and J is TRBJ2-1; 14 bases align to TRBD2. Per the germline V gene, CDR1 is MNHEY and CDR2 is SMNVEV (reference sequence). The CDR3 length is 15 residues. J gave up 8 bases and V 7 bases, and 7 bases lay outside the gene matches. As DNA, the CDR3 is TGTGCCAGCACTCCGGGACTAGCGGGAGTCCATGAGCAGTTCTTC. It is translated as CASTPGLAGVHEQFF.

This CDR3 is CASSFGSGASGELFF. The DNA of the CDR3 is TGTGCCAGCAGTTTTGGGTCAGGGGCCTCGGGGGAGCTGTTTTTT. V and J are TRBV28 and TRBJ2-2; a weak D match, TRBD1 (6 bases). The CDR3 contains 15 residues. Germline-derived CDR1 and CDR2 are MDHEN and SYDVKM. Trimming removed 3 bases at V and 8 bases at J, with 16 bases between.

The chain is built from TRBV7-9 and TRBJ1-1; D call uncertain. Germline lookup yields CDR1 SEHNR and CDR2 FQNEAQ (reference sequence). The CDR3 is made up of 13 amino acids. V gave up 6 bases and J gave up 1 base, with 9 bases separating them. Written as DNA, the CDR3 is TGTGCCAGCAGTGTCCGAGGGAACACTGAAGCTTTCTTT. Protein product: CASSVRGNTEAFF. Complete variable domain (other parts from reference TRBV7-9 and TRBJ1-1): DTGVSQNPRHKITKRGQNVTFRCDPISEHNRLYWYRQTLGQGPEFLTYFQNEAQLEKSRLLSDRFSAERPKGSFSTLEIQRTEQGDSAMYLCASSVRGNTEAFFGQGTRLTVV.

The chain carries TRBV28 and TRBJ1-5; 8 nucleotides match TRBD1. The CDR3 sequence is 12 residues long. Germline V gene data show CDR1 as MDHEN and CDR2 as SYDVKM. The V gene end was trimmed by 3 bases and the J gene end by 12 bases; junction bases not matched to a gene: 4. The CDR3 DNA reads as TGTGCCAGCAGTTTGCAGACAGGGGTCCAGCATTTT. Translating it yields CASSLQTGVQHF.

This clone was seen a handful of times. The rearrangement links TRBV5-1 to TRBJ2-1, with a tentative D call TRBD1 (5 bases). CDR1 and CDR2 (germline): SGHRS, YFSETQ. The CDR3 loop spans 13 amino acids. V lost 0 bases to trimming and J lost 8 bases, with 9 bases between them. In DNA form, the CDR3 reads TGCGCCAGCAGCTTGGTGGTGGGGCATGAGCAGTTCTTC. This encodes CASSLVVGHEQFF. Full variable domain (rest looked up from reference TRBV5-1 and TRBJ2-1): KAGVTQTPRYLIKTRGQQVTLSCSPISGHRSVSWYQQTPGQGLQFLFEYFSETQRNKGNFPGRFSGRQFSNSRSEMNVSTLELGDSALYLCASSLVVGHEQFFGPGTRLTVL.